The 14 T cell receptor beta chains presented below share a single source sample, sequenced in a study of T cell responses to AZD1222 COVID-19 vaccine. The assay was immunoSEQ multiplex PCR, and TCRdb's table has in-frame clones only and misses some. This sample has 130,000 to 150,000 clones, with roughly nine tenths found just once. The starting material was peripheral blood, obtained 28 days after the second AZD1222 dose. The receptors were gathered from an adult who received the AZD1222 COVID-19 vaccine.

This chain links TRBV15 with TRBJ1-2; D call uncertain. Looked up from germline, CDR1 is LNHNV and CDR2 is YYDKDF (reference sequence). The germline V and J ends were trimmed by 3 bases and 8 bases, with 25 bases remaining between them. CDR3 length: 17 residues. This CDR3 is CATSRSEGSTYLEGYTF. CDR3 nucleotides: TGTGCCACCAGCAGGTCGGAGGGCTCCACTTACCTGGAAGGCTACACCTTC.

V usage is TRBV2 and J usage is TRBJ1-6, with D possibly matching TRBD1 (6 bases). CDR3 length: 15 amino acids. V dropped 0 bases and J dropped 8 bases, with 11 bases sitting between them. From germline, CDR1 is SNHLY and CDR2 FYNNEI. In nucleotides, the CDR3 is TGTGCCAGCAGTGAAGCATTGCAGGGGCATTCACCCCTCCACTTT. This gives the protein CASSEALQGHSPLHF.

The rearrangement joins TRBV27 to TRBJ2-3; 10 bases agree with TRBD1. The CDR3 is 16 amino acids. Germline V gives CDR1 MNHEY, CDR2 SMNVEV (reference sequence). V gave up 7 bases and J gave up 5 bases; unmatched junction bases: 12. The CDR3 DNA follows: TGTGCCAGCACCCTCGCCGGGACAGGGGTCATAGATACGCAGTATTTT. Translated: CASTLAGTGVIDTQYF.

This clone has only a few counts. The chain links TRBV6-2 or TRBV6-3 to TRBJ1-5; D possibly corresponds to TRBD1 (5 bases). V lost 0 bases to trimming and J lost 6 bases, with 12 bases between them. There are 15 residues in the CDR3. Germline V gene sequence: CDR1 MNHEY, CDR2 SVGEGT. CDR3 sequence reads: CASSYSRMGGQPQHF. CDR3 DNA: TGTGCCAGCAGTTACTCGAGGATGGGGGGTCAGCCCCAGCATTTT.

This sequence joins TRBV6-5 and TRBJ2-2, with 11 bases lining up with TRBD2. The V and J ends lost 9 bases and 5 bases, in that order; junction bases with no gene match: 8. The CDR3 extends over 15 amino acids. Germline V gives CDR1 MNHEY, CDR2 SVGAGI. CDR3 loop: CASRSLAGVTGELFF. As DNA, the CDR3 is TGTGCCAGTCGATCACTAGCGGGAGTTACCGGGGAGCTGTTTTTT.

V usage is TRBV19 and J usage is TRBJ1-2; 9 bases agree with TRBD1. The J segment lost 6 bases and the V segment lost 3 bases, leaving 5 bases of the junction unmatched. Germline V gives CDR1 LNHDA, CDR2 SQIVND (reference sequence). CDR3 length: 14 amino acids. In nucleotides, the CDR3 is TGTGCCAGTAGTATTTCCGGGACAGGGAATGGCTACACCTTC. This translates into CASSISGTGNGYTF.

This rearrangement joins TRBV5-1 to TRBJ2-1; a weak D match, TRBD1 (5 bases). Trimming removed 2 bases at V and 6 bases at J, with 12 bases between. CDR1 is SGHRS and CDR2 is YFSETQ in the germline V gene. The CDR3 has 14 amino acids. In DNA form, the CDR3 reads TGCGCCAGCAGCTTTGTCAGGGTGGCCAATGAGCAGTTCTTC. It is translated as CASSFVRVANEQFF.

CDR3 residues: CASSTSGGNTGELFF. The DNA of the CDR3 is TGTGCCAGCAGCACTAGCGGGGGGAACACCGGGGAGCTGTTTTTT. V is TRBV11-2 and J is TRBJ2-2; 11 bases agree with TRBD2. Trimming removed 5 bases from V and 1 base from J; junction bases left unmatched: 0. The CDR3 extends over 15 amino acids. In germline, CDR1 is SGHAT, CDR2 FQNNGV.

The CDR3 sequence is CASSAGALVGELFF. The CDR3 DNA reads TGTGCCAGCAGCGCGGGGGCTTTGGTCGGGGAGCTGTTTTTT. The J gene is TRBJ2-2, the V gene TRBV9; either TRBD1 or TRBD2 may fit D (6 bases each). Trimming took 3 bases from V and 7 from J, leaving 13 bases between them. The germline CDR1 and CDR2 sequences are SGDLS and YYNGEE. This CDR3 is built from 14 residues. Full variable domain (outside the CDR3, taken from reference TRBV9 and TRBJ2-2): DSGVTQTPKHLITATGQRVTLRCSPRSGDLSVYWYQQSLDQGLQFLIQYYNGEERAKGNILERFSAQQFPDLHSELNLSSLELGDSALYFCASSAGALVGELFFGEGSRLTVL.

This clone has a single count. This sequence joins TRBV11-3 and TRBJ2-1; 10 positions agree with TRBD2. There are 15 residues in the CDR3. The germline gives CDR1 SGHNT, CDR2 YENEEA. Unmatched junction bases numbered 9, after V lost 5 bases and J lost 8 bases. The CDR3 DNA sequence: TGTGCCAGCAGCATCGGGACTAGCGTCGGCGATGAGCAGTTCTTC. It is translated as CASSIGTSVGDEQFF. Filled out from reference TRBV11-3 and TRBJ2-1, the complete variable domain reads EAGVVQSPRYKIIEKKQPVAFWCNPISGHNTLYWYLQNLGQGPELLIRYENEEAVDDSQLPKDRFSAERLKGVDSTLKIQPAELGDSAVYLCASSIGTSVGDEQFFGPGTRLTVL.

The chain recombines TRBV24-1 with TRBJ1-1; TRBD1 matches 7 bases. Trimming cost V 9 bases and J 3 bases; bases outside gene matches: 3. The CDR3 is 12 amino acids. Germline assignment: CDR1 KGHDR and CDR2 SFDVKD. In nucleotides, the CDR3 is TGTGCCACCCGAGACAGGGACACTGAAGCTTTCTTT. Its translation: CATRDRDTEAFF.

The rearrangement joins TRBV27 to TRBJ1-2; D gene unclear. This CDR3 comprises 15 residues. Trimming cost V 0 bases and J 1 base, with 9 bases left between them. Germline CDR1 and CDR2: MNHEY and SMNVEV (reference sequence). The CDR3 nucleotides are TGTGCCAGCAGTTTATCCATTGACGTTAACTATGGCTACACCTTC. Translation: CASSLSIDVNYGYTF.

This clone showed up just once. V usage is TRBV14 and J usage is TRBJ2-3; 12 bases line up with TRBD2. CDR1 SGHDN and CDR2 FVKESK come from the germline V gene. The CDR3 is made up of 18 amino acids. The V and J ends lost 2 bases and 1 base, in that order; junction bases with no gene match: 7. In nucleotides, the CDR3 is TGTGCCAGCAGCCAAAGGCGGCTAGCGGGAGGGGGCACAGATACGCAGTATTTT. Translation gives CASSQRRLAGGGTDTQYF.

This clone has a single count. The CDR3 here is CASSPLGRGDQPQHF. In DNA, the CDR3 is TGTGCCAGCAGCCCCCTGGGCAGGGGGGATCAGCCCCAGCATTTT. This chain connects TRBV5-8 to TRBJ1-5; 7 bases agree with TRBD1. The CDR3 has 15 residues. V lost 4 bases and J lost 5; bases outside the gene matches: 9. The germline CDR1 and CDR2 sequences are SGHTS and YDEGEE.